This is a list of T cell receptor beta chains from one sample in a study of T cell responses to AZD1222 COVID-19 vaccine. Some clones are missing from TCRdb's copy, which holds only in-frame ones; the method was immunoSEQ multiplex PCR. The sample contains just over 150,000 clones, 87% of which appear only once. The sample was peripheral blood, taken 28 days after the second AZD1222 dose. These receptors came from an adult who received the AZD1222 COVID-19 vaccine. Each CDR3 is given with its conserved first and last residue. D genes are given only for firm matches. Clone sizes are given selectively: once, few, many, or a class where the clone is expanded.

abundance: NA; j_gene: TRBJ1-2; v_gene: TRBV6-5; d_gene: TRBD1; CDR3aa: CASRQGASGYTF; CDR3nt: TGTGCCAGCAGACAGGGGGCGTCTGGCTACACCTTC
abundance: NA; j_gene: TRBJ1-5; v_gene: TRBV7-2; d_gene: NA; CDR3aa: CASSGENYQPQHF; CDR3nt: TGTGCCAGCAGCGGAGAAAACTATCAGCCCCAGCATTTT
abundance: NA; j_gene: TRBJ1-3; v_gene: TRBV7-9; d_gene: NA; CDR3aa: CASSSDRSSGNTIYF; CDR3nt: TGTGCCAGCAGTTCCGACAGGTCCTCTGGAAACACCATATATTTT
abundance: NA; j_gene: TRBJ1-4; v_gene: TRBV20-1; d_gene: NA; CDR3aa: CSASRLTGAHNEKLFF; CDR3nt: TGCAGTGCAAGTCGCCTTACTGGGGCCCATAATGAAAAACTGTTTTTT
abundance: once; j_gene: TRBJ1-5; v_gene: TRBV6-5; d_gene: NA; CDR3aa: CASSSGERNNQPQHF; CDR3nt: TGTGCCAGCAGTTCAGGGGAGAGGAATAATCAGCCCCAGCATTTT
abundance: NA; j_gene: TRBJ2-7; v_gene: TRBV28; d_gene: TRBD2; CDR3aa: CASSLSGGRGYEQYF; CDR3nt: TGTGCCAGCAGTTTGTCGGGGGGGAGAGGCTACGAGCAGTACTTC
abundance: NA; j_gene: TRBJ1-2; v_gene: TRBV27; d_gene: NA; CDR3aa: CASSLVADAANYGYTF; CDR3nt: TGTGCCAGCAGTTTAGTGGCAGATGCAGCTAACTATGGCTACACCTTC
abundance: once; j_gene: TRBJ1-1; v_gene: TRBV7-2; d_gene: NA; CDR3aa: CASSSQVNTEAFF; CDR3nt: TGTGCCAGCAGCTCGCAGGTGAACACTGAAGCTTTCTTT
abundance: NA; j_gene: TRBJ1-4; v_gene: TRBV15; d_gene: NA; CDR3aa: CATSRETTNEKLFF; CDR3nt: TGTGCCACCAGCAGAGAAACAACTAATGAAAAACTGTTTTTT
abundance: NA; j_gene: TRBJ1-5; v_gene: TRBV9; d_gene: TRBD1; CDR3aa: CASSVGQGNNQPQHF; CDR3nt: TGTGCCAGCAGCGTAGGACAGGGGAACAATCAGCCCCAGCATTTT
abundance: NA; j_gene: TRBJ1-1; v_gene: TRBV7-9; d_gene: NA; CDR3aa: CASSLVPGEAFF; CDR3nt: TGTGCCAGCAGCTTAGTTCCAGGGGAAGCTTTCTTT
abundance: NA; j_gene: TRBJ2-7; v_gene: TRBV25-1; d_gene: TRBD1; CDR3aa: CASSEWTGLDEQYF; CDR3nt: TGTGCCAGCAGTGAATGGACAGGGTTAGACGAGCAGTACTTC
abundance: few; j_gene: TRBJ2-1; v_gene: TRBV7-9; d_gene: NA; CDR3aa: CASGEVGSYNEQFF; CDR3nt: TGTGCCAGCGGAGAGGTGGGGTCCTACAATGAGCAGTTCTTC
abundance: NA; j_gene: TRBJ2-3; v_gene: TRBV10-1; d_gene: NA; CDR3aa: CASSGRGNGTQYF; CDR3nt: TGCGCCAGCAGCGGTAGGGGGAATGGCACGCAGTATTTT